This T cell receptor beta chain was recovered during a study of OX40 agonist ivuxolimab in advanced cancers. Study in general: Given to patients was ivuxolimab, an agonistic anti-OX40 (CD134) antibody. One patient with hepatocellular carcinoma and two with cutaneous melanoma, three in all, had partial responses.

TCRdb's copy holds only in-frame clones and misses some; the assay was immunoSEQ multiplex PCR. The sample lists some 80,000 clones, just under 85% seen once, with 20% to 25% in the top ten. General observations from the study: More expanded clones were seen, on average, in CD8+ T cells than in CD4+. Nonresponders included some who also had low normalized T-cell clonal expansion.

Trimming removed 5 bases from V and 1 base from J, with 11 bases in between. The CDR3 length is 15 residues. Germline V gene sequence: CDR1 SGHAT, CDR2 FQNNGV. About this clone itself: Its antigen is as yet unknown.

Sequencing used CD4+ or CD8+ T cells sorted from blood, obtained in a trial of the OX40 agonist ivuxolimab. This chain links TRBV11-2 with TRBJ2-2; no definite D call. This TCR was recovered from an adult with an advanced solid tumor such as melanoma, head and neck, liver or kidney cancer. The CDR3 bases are TGTGCCAGCAGCGACCTTAGAGAGAACACCGGGGAGCTGTTTTTT. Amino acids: CASSDLRENTGELFF.